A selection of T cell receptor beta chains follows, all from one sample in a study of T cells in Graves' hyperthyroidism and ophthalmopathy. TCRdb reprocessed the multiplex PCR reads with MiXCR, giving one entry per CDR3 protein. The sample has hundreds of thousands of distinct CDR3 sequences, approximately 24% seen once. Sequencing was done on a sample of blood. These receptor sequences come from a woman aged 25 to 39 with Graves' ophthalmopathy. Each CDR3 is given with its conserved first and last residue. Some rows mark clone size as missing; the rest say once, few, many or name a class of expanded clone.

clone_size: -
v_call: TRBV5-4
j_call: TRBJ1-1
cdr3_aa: CASSLENRGNTEAFF

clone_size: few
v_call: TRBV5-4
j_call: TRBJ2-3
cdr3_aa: CASSYGQGTTDTQYF

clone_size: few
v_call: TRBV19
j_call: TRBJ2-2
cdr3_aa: CAIRVYHTGELFF

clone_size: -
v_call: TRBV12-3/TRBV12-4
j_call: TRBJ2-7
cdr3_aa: CASRALAAPYEQYF

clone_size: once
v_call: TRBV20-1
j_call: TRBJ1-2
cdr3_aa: CSASRAYGYTF

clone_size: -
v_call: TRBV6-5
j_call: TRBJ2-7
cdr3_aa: CASSHTVPPYEQYF

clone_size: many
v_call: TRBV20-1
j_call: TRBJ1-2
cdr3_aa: CSARERPNSYGYTF

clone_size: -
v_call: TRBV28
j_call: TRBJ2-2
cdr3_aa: CASTPAGLGQLNTGELFF

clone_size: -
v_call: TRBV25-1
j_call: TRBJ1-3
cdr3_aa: CASSGQGAENTIYF

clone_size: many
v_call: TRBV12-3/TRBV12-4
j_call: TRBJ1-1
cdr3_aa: CASRTGTGNMNTEAFF

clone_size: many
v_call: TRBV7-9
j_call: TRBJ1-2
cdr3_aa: CASSLGQVNYGYTF

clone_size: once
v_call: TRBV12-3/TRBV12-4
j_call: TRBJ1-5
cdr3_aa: CASSLEEGGSQPQHF

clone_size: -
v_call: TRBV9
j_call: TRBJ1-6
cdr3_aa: CASSVSGAQNSPLHF

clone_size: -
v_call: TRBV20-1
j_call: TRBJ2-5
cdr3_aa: CSATPGRGAWETQYF

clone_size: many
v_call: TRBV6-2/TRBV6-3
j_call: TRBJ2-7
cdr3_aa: CASSFDSGGPILYEQYF

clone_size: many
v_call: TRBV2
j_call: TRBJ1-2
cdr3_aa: CASSERGALFIGYTF

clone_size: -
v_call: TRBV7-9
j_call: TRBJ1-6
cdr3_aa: CASSLVERPVSPLHF

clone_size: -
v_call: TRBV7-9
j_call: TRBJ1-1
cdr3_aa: CASSLVRTDTEAFF

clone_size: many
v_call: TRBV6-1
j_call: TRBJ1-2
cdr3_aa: CATGRDYGYTF

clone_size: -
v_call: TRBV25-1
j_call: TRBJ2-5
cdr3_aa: CASSPGTGGSTRPQYF

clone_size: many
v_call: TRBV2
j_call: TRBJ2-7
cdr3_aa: CASSEVRLAVYEQYF

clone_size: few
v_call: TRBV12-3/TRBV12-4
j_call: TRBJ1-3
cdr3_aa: CASSWGQGAAFSGNTIYF

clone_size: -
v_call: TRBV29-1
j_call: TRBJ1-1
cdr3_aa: CSVETGANTEAFF

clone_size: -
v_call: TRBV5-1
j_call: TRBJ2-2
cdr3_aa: CASSESQIGSGELFF

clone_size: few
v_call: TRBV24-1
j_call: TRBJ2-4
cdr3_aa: CATSDTPSGNIQYF

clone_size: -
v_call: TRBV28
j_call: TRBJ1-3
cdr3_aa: CASTSRSSGNTIYF

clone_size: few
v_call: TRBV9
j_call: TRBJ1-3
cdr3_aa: CASSGAQGPGNTIYF

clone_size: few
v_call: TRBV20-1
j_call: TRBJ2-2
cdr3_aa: CSAPLGGALTGELFF

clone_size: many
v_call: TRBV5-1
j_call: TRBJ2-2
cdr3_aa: CASSQIVTGELFF

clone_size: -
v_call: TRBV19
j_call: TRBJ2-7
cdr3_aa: CASSIGAGTSGRKSSYEQYF

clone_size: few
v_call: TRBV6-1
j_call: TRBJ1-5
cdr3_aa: CASSEWGTGAVQPQHF

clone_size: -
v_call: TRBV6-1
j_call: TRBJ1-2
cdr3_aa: CASNRASANYGYTF

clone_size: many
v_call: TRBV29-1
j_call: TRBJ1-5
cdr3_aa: CSVPDSHSNQPQHF

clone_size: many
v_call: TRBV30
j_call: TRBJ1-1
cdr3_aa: CAWSVHGGTEAFF

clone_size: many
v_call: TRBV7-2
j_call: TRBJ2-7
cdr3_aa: CASSLKGQYYEQYF

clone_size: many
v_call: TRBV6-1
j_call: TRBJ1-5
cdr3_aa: CASSEGQRSQHF

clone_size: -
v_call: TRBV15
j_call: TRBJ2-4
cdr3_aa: CATSIAGIAKNIKYF

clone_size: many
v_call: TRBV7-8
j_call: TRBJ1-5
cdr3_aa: CASATDSNQPQHF

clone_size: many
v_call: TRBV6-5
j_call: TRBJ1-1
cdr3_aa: CASSYDTGGKNTEAFF

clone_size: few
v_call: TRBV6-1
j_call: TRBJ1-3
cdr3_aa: CASKTGTLSGNTIYF

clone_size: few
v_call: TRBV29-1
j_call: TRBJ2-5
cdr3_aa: CSVEPSGRVETQYF

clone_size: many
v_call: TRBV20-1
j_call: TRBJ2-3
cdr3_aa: CSWRRTFSTDTQYF

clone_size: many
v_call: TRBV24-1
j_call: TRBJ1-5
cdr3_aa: CATSDGGTEGNQPQHF

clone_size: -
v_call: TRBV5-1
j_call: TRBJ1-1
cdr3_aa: CASSRGQGGAEAFF

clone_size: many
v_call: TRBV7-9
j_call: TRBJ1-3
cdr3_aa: CASSLARAAGNTIYF

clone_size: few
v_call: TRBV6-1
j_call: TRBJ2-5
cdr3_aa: CASGRQGRETQYF

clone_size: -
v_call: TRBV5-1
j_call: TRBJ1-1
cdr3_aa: CASSSWTGPNTEAFF

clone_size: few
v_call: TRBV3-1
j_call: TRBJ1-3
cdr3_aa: CASSPRDNAGNTIYF

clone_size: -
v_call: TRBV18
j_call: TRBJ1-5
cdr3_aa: CASSPQESSNQPQHF

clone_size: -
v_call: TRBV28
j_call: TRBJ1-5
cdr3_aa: CASTPVPPRQISNQPQHF

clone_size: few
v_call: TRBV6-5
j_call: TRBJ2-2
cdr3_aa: CASSYSFGRINGELFF

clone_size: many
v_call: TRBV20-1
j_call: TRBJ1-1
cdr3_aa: CSALKRGTEAFF

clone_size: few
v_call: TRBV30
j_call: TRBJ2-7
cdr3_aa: CAWSTAGDEQYF